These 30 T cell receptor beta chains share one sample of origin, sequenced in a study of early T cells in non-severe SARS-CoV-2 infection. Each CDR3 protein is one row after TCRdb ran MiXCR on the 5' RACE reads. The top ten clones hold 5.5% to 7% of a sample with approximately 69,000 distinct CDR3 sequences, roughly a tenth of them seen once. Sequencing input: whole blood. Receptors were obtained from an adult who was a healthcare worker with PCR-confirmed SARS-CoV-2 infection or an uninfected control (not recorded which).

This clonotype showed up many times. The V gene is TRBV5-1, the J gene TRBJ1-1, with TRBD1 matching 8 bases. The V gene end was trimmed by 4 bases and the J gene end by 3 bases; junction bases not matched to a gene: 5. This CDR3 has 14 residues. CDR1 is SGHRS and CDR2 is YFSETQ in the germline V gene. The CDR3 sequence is CASSIQGADTEAFF. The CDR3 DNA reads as TGCGCCAGCAGCATTCAGGGGGCGGACACTGAAGCTTTCTTT.

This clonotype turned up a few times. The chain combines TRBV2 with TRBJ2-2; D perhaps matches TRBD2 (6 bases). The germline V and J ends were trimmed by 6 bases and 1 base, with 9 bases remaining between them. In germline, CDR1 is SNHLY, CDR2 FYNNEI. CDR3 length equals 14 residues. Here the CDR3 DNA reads TGTGCCAGCAGGGCTAGCGAGAACACCGGGGAGCTGTTTTTT. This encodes CASRASENTGELFF.

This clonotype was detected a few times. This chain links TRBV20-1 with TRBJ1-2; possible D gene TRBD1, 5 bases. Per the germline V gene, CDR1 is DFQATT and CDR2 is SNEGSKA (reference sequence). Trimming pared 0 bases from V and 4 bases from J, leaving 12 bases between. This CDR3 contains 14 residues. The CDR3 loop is CSARDLEGLYGYTF. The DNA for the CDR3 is TGCAGTGCTAGAGATTTGGAGGGGCTCTATGGCTACACCTTC.

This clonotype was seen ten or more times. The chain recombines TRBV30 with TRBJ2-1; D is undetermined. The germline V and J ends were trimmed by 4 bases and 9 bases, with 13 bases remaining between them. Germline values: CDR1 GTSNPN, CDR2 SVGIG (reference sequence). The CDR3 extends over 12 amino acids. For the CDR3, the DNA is TGTGCCTGGAATCTAGTAGAAGGTGAGCAGTTCTTC. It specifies CAWNLVEGEQFF.

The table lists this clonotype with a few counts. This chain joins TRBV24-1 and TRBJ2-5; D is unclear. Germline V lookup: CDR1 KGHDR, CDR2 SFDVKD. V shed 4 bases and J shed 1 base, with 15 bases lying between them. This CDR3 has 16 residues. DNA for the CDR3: TGTGCCACCAGTGAGCCCTCGTTGGCAGCCCAAGAGACCCAGTACTTC. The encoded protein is CATSEPSLAAQETQYF.

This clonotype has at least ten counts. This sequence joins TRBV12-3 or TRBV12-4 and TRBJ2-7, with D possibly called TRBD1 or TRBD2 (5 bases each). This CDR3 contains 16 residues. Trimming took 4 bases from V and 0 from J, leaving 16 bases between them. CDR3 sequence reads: CASSSHWGRSSYEQYF. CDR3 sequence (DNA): TGTGCCAGCAGTTCCCACTGGGGACGGAGCTCCTACGAGCAGTACTTC.

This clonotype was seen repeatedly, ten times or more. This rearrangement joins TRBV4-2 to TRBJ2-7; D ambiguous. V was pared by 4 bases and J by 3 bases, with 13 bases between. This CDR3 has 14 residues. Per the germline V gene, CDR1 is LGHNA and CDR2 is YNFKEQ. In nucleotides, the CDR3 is TGTGCCAGCAGCCGAGAACGGACGTTCTACGAGCAGTACTTC. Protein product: CASSRERTFYEQYF.

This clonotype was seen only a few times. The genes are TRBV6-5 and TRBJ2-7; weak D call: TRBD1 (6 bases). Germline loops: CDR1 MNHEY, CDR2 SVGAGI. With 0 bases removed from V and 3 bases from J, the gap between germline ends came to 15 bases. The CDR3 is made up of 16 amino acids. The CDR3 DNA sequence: TGTGCCAGCAGTTACTCCTCGACAGGTTCTCTCTACGAGCAGTACTTC. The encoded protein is CASSYSSTGSLYEQYF.

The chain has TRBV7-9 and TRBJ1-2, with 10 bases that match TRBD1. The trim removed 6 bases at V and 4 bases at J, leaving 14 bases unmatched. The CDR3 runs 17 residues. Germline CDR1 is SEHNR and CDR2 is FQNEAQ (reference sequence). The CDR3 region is CASSSGTGVGVGYGYTF. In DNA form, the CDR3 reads TGTGCCAGCAGTTCCGGGACAGGGGTAGGTGTTGGCTATGGCTACACCTTC.

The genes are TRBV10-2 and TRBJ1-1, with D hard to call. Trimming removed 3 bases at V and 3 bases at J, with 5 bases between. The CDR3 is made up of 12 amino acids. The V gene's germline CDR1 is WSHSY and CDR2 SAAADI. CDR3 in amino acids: CASSEADTEAFF. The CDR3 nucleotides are TGCGCCAGCAGTGAAGCGGACACTGAAGCTTTCTTT.

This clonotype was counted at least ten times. In DNA, the CDR3 is TGCAGCGTGGGCACAGATACGCAGTATTTT. Amino acid sequence: CSVGTDTQYF. V is TRBV29-1 and J is TRBJ2-3; D is ambiguous. This CDR3 has 10 residues. Germline V gene lookup returns CDR1 SQVTM and CDR2 ANQGSEA. V was pared by 6 bases and J by 1 base, with 2 bases between.

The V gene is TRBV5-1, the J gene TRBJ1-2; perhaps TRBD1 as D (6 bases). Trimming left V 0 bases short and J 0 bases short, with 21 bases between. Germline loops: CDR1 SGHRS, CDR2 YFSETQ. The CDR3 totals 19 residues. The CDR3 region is CASSLGGRGPFLPNYGYTF. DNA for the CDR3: TGCGCCAGCAGCTTGGGCGGCAGGGGCCCCTTCTTGCCTAACTATGGCTACACCTTC.

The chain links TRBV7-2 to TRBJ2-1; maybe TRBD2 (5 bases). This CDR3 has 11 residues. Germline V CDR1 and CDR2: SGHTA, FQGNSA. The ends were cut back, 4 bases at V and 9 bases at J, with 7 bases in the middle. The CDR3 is CASSYGLEQFF. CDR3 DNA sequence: TGTGCCAGCAGCTACGGACTTGAGCAGTTCTTC.

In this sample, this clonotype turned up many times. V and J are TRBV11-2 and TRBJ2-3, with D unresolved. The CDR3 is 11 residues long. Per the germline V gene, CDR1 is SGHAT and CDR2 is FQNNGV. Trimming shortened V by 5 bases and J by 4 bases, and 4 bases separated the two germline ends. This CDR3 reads CASSPSDTQYF. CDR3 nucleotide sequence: TGTGCCAGCAGCCCCTCAGATACGCAGTATTTT.

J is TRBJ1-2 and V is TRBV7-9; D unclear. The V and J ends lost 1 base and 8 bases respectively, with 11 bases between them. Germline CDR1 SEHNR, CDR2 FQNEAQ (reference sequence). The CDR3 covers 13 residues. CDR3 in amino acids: CASSLVPDEGYTF. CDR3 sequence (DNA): TGTGCCAGCAGCTTAGTTCCGGATGAGGGCTACACCTTC.

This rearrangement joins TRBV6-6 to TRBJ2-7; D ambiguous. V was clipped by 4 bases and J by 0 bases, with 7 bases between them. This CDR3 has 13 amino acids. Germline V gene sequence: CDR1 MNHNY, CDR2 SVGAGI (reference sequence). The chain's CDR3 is CASSFTSSYEQYF. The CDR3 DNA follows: TGTGCCAGCAGTTTTACAAGCTCCTACGAGCAGTACTTC.

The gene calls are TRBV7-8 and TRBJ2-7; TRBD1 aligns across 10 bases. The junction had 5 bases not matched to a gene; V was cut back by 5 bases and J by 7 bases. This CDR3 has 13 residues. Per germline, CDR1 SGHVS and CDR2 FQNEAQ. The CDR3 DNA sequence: TGTGCCAGCAGCCCAGGGACAGGGGAAGAGCAGTACTTC. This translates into CASSPGTGEEQYF.

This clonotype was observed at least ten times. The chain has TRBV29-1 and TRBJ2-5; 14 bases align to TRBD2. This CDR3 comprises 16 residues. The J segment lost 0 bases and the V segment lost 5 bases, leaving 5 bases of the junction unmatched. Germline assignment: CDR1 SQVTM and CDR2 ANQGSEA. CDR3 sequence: CSVFGGLAGDQETQYF. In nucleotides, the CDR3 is TGCAGCGTTTTTGGGGGACTAGCGGGGGACCAAGAGACCCAGTACTTC.

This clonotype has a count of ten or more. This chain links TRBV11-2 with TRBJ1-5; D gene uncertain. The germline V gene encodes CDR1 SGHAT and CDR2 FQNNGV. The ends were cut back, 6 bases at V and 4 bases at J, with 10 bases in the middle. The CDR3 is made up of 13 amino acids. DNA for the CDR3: TGTGCCAGCAGTGTAGTACCAAATCAGCCCCAGCATTTT. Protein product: CASSVVPNQPQHF. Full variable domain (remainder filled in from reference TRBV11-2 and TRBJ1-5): EAGVAQSPRYKIIEKRQSVAFWCNPISGHATLYWYQQILGQGPKLLIQFQNNGVVDDSQLPKDRFSAERLKGVDSTLKIQPAKLEDSAVYLCASSVVPNQPQHFGDGTRLSIL.

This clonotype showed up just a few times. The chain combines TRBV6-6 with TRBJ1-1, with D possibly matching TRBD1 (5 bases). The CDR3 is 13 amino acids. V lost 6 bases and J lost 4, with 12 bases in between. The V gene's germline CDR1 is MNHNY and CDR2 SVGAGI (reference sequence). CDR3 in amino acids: CASSLQDTTEAFF. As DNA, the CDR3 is TGTGCCAGCAGCCTACAGGATACCACTGAAGCTTTCTTT.

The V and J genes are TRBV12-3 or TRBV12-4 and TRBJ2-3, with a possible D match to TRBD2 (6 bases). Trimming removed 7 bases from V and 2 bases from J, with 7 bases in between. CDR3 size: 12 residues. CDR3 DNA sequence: TGTGCCAGCACGGGACTCACAGATACGCAGTATTTT. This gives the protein CASTGLTDTQYF.

CDR3 DNA: TGTGCCAGCAGCTTGGCCGCGGACTACGAGCAGTACTTC. Its translation: CASSLAADYEQYF. The chain recombines TRBV11-3 with TRBJ2-7; no definite D call. The CDR3 totals 13 residues. V was cut by 3 bases and J by 3 bases, with 9 bases left in between. Per the germline V gene, CDR1 is SGHNT and CDR2 is YENEEA.

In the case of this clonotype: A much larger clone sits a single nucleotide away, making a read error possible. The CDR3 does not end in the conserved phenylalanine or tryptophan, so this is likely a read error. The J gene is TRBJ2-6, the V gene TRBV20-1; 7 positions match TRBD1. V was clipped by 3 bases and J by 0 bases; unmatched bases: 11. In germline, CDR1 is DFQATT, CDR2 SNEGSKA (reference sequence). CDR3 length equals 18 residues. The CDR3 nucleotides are TGCAGTGCTAGTACTCGGGACAGACTTAGCTCTGGGGCCAACGTCCTGACTTCC. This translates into CSASTRDRLSSGANVLTS.

CDR3: CASSSEGGGTEAFF. The CDR3 bases are TGTGCCAGCAGCAGTGAGGGTGGGGGAACTGAAGCTTTCTTT. The chain joins TRBV5-8 to TRBJ1-1; D possibly corresponds to TRBD1 (5 bases). Between the trimmed V and J ends, which lost 4 bases and 5 bases, there was a span of 15 bases. Per germline, CDR1 SGHTS and CDR2 YDEGEE. The length of the CDR3 is 14 residues. The variable domain in full, with the rest retrieved from reference TRBV5-8 and TRBJ1-1, is EAGVTQSPTHLIKTRGQQATLRCSPISGHTSVYWYQQALGLGLQFLLWYDEGEERNRGNFPPRFSGRQFPNYSSELNVNALELEDSALYLCASSSEGGGTEAFFGQGTRLTVV.

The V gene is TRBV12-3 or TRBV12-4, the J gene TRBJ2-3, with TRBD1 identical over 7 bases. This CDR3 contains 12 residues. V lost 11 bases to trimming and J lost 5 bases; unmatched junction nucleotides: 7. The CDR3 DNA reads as TGTGCCCAGACAGGGATGGGAGATACGCAGTATTTT. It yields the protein CAQTGMGDTQYF.

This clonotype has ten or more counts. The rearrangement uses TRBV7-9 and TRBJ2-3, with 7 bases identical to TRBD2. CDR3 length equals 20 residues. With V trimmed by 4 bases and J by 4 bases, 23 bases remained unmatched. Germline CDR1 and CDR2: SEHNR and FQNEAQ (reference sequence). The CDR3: CASSSGLGQRLGQGSDTQYF. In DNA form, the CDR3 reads TGTGCCAGCAGCTCTGGACTAGGTCAGAGATTAGGTCAGGGCTCAGATACGCAGTATTTT.

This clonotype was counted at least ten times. The chain's CDR3 is CASSPVFVLSDNEQFF. CDR3 DNA sequence: TGTGCCAGCAGCCCCGTTTTCGTGTTGAGCGACAATGAGCAGTTCTTC. The V call is TRBV6-4, the J call TRBJ2-1; D ambiguous. Trimming removed 6 bases at V and 5 bases at J, with 20 bases between. The CDR3 is 16 residues long. CDR1 and CDR2 (germline): MRHNA, SNTAGT.

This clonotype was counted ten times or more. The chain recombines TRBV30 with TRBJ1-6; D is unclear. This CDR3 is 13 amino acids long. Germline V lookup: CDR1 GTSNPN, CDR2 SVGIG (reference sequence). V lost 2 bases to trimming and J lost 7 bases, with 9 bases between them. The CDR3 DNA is TGTGCCTGGAGTACCGGTCTAAATTCACCCCTCCACTTT. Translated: CAWSTGLNSPLHF.

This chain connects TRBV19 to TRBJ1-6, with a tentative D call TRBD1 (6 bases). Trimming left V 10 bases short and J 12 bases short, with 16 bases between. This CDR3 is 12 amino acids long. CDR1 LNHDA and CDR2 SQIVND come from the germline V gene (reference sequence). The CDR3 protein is CATHNREGPLHF. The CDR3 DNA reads TGTGCCACCCACAACAGGGAAGGACCCCTCCACTTT.

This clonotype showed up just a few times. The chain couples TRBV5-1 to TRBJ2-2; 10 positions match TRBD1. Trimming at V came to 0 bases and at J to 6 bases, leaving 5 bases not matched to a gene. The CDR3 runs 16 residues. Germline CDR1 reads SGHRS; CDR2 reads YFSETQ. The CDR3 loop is CASSLASDRGSGELFF. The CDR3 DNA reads TGCGCCAGCAGCTTGGCATCGGACAGGGGGTCCGGGGAGCTGTTTTTT. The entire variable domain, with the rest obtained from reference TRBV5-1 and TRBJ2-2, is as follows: KAGVTQTPRYLIKTRGQQVTLSCSPISGHRSVSWYQQTPGQGLQFLFEYFSETQRNKGNFPGRFSGRQFSNSRSEMNVSTLELGDSALYLCASSLASDRGSGELFFGEGSRLTVL.